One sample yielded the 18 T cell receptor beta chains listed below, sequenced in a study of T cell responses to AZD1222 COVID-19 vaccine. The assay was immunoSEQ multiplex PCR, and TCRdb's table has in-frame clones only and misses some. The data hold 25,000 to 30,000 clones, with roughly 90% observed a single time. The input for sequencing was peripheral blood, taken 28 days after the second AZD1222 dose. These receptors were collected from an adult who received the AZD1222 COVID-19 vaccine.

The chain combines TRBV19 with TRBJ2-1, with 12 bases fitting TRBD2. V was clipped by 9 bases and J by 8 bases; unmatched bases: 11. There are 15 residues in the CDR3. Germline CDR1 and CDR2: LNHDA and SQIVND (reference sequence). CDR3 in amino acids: CASMLGLAGYDEQFF. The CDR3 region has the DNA TGTGCCAGCATGCTGGGACTAGCGGGTTACGATGAGCAGTTCTTC.

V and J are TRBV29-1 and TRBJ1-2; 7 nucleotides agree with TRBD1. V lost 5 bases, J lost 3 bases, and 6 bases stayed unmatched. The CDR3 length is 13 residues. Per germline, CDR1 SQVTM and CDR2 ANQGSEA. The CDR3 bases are TGCAGCGTTTCAGGGGGGCAGGACTATGGCTACACCTTC. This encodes CSVSGGQDYGYTF.

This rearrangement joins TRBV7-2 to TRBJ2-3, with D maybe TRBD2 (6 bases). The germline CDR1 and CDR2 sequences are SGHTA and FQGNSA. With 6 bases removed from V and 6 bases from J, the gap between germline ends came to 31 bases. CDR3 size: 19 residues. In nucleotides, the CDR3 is TGTGCCAGCAGTCTTCGCAAGGTTGCGGGATCTCACACTGGGGATACGCAGTATTTT. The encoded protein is CASSLRKVAGSHTGDTQYF.

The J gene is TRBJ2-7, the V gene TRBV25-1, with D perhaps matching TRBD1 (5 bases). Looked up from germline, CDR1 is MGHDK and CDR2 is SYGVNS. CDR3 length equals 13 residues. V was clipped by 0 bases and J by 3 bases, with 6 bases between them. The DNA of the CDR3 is TGTGCCAGCAGTGAATACAGGGACTACGAGCAGTACTTC. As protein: CASSEYRDYEQYF.

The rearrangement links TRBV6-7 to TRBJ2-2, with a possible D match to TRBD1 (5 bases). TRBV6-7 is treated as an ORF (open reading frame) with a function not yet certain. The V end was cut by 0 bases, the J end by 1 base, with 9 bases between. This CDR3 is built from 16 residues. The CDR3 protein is CASSYSGQGNTGELFF. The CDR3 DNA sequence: TGTGCCAGCAGTTACTCGGGTCAGGGGAACACCGGGGAGCTGTTTTTT.

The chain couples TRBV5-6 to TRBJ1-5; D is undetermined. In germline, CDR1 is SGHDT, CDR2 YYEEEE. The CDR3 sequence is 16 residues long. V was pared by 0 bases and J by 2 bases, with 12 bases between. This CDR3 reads CASSLGLPTGNQPQHF. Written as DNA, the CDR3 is TGTGCCAGCAGCTTGGGACTTCCCACAGGCAATCAGCCCCAGCATTTT.

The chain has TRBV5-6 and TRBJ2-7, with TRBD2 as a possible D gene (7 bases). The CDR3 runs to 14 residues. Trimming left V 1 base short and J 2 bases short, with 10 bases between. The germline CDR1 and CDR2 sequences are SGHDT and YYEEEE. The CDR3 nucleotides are TGTGCCAGCAGCTTGCCGGGGGGCCCCTACGAGCAGTACTTC. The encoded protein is CASSLPGGPYEQYF. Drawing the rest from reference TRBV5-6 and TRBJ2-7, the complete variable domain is DAGVTQSPTHLIKTRGQQVTLRCSPKSGHDTVSWYQQALGQGPQFIFQYYEEEERQRGNFPDRFSGHQFPNYSSELNVNALLLGDSALYLCASSLPGGPYEQYFGPGTRLTVT.

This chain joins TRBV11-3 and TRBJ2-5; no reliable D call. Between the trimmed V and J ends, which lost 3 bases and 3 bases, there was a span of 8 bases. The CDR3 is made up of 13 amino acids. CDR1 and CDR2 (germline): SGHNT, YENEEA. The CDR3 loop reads CASSFSSKETQYF. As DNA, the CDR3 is TGTGCCAGCAGCTTTAGCAGCAAAGAGACCCAGTACTTC.

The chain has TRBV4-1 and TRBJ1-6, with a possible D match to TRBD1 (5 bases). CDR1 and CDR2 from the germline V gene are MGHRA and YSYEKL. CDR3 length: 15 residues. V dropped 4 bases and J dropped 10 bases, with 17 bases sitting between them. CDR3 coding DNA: TGCGCCAGCAGCCTGGGACCGACGGAAGGGTCACCCCTCCACTTT. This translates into CASSLGPTEGSPLHF.

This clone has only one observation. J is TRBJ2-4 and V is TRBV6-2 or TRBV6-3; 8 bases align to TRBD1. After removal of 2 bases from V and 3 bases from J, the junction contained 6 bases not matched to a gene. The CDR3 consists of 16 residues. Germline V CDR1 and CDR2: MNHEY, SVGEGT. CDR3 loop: CASSYPPGGGKNIQYF. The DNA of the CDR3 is TGTGCCAGCAGTTACCCGCCAGGGGGCGGCAAAAACATTCAGTACTTC.

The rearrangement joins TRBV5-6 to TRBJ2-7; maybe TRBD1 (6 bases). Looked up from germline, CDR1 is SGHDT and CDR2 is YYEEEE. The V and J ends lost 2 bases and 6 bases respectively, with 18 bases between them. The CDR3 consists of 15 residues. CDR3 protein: CASSLQGQGFIEQYF. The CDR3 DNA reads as TGTGCCAGCAGCTTACAGGGCCAGGGGTTCATCGAGCAGTACTTC.

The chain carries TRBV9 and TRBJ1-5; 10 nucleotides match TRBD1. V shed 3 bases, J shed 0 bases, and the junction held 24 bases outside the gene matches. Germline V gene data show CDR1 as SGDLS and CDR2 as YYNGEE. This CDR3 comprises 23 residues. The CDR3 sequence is CASSATMGSFRDRGAYSNQPQHF. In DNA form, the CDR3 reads TGTGCCAGCAGCGCCACGATGGGTTCATTCCGGGACAGGGGCGCCTATAGCAATCAGCCCCAGCATTTT.

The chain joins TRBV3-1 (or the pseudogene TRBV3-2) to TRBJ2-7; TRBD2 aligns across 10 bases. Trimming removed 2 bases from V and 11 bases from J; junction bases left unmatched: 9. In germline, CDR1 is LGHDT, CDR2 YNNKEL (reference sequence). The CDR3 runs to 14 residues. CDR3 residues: CASSQNIAGGTEYF. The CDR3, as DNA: TGTGCCAGCAGCCAAAATATAGCGGGAGGAACCGAGTACTTC.

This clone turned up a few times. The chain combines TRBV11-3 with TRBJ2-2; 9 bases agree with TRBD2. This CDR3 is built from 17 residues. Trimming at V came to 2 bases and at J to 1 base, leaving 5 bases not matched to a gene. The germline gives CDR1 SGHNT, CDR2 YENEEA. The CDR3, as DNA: TGTGCCAGCAGCTTATGGACTAGCGTGCTGAACACCGGGGAGCTGTTTTTT. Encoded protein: CASSLWTSVLNTGELFF.

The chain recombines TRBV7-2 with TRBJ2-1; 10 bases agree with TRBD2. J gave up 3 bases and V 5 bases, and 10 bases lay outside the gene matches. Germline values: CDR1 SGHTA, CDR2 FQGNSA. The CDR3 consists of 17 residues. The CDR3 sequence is CASSQGSSSGSYNEQFF. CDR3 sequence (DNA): TGTGCCAGCAGCCAGGGATCCTCTAGCGGGAGCTACAATGAGCAGTTCTTC.

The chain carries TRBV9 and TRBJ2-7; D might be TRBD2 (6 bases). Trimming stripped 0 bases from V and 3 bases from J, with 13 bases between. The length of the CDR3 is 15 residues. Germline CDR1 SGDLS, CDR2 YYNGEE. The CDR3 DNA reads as TGTGCCAGCAGCGTAGGGGCCGGGAGCGACTACGAGCAGTACTTC. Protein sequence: CASSVGAGSDYEQYF.

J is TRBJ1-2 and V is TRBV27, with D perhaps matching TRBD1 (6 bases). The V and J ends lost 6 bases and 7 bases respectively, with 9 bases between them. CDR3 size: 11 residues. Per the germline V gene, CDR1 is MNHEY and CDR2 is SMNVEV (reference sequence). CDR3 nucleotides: TGTGCCAGCAGCTCAGGGGTTGGCTACACCTTC. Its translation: CASSSGVGYTF.

As DNA, the CDR3 is TGTGCCAGCTCACCACCGGGCAGGAATGAAAAACTGTTTTTT. This gives the protein CASSPPGRNEKLFF. The rearrangement uses TRBV18 and TRBJ1-4; D not resolved. V was cut by 0 bases and J by 5 bases, with 7 bases left in between. The CDR3 sequence is 14 residues long. The germline CDR1 and CDR2 sequences are KGHSH and LQKENI.